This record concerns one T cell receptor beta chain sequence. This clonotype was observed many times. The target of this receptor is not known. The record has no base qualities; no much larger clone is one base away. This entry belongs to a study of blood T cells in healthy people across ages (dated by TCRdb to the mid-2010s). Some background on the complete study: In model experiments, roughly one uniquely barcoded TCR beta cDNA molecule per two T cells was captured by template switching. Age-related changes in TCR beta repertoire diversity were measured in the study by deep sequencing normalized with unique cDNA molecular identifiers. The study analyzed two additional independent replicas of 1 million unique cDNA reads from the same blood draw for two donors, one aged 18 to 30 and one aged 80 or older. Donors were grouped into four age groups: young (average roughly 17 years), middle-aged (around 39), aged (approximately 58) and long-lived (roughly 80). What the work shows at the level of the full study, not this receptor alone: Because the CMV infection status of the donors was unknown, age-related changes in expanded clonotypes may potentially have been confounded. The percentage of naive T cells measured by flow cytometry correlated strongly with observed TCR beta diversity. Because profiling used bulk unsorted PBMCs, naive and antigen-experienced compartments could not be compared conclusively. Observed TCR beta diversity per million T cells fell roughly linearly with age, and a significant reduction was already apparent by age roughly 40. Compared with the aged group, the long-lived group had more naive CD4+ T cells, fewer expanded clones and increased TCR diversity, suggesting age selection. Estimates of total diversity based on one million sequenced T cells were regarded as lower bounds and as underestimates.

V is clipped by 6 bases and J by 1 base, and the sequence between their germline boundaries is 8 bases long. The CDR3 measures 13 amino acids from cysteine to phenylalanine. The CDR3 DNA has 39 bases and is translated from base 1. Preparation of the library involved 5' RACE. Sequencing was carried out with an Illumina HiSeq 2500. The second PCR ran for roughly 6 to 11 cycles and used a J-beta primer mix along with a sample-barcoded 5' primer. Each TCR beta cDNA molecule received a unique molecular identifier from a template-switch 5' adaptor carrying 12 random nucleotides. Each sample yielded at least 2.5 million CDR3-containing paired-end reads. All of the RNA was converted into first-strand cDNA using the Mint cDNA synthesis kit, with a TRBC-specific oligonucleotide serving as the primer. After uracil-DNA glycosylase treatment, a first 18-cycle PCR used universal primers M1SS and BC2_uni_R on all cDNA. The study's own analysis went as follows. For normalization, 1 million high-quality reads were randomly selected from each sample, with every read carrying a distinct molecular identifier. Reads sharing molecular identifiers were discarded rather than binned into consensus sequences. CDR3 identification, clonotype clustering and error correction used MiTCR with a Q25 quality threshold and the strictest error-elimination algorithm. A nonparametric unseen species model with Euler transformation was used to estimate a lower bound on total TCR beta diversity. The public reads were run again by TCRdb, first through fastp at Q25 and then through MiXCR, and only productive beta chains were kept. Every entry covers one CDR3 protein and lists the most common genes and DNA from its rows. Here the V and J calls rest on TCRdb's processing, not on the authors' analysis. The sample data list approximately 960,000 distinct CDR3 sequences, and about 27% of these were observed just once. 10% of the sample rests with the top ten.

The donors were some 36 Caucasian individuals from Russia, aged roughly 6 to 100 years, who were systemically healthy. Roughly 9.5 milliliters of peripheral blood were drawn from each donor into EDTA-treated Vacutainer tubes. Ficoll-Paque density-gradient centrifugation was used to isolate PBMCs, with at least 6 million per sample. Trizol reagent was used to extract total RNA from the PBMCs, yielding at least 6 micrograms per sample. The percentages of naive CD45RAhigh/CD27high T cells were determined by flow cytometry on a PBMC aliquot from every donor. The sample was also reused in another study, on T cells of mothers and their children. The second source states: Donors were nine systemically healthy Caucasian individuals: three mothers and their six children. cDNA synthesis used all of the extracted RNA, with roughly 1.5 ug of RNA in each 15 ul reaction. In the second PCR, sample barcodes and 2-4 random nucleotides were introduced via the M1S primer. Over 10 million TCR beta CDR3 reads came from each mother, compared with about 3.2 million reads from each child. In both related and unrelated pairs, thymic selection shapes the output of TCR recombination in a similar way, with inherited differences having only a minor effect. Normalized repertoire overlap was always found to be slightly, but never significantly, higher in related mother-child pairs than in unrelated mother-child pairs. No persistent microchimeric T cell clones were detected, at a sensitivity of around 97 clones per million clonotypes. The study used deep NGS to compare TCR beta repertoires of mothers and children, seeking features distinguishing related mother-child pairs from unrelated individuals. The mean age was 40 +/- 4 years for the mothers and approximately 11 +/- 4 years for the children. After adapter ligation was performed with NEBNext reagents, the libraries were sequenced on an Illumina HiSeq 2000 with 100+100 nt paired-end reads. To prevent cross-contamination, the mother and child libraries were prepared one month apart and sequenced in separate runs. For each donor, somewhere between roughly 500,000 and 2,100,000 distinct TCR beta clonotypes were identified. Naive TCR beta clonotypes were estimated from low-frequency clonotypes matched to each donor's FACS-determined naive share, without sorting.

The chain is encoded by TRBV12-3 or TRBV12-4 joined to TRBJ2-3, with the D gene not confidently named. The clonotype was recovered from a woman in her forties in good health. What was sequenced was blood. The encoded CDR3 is CASRITGTDTQYF. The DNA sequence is TGTGCCAGCAGGATTACAGGCACAGATACGCAGTATTTT.